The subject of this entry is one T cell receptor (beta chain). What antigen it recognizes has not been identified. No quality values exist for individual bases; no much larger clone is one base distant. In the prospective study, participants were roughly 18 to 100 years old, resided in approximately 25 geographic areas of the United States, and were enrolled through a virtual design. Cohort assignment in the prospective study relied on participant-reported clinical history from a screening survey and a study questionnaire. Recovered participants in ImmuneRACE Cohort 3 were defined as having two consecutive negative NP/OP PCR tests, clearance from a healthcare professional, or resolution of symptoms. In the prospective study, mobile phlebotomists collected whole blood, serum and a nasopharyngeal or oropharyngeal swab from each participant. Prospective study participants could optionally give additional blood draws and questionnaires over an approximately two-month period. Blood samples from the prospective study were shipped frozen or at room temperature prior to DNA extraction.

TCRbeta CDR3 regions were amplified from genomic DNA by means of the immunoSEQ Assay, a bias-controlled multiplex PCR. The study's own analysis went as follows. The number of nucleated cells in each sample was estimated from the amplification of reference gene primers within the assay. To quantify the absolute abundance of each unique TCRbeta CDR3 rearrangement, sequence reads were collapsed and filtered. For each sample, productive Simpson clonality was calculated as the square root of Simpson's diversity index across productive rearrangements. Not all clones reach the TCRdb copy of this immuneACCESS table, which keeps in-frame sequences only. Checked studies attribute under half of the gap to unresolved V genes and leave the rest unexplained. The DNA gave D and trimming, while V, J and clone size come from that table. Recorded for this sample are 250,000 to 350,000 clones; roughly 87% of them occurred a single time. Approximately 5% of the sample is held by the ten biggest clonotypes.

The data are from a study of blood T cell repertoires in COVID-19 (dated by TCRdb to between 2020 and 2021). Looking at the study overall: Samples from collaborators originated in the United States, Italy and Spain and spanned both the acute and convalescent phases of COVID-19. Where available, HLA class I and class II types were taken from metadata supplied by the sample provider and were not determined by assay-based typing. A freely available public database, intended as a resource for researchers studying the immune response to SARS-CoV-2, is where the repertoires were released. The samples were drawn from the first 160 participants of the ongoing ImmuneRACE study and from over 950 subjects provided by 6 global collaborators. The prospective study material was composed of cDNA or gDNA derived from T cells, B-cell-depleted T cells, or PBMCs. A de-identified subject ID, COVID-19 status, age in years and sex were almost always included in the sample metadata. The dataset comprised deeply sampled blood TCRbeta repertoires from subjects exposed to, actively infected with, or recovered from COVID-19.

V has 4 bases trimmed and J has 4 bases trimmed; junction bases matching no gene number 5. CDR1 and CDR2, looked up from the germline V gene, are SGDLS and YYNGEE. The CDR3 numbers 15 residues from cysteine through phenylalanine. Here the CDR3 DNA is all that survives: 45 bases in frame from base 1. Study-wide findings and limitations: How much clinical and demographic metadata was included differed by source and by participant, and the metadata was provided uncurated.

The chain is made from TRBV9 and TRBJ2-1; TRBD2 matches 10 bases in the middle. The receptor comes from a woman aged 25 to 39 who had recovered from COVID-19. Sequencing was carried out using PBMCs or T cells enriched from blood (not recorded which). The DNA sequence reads TGTGCCAGCAGCCCCTCAGCGGGGGGGTACAATGAGCAGTTCTTC. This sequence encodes CASSPSAGGYNEQFF.